The 14 T cell receptor beta chains given below trace back to one sample, sequenced in a study of CD8+ T cells in alopecia areata. Sequencing templates came from extracted RNA that was reverse transcribed into cDNA. The protocol was immunoSEQ multiplex PCR, while the TCRdb copy is restricted to in-frame clones and leaves out a portion. In the table there are 75,000 to 100,000 clones, roughly two fifths of which are singletons. Input material: CD4+ T cells sorted from blood. The receptors stem from a human donor with alopecia areata.

This chain uses TRBV5-1 with TRBJ2-7, with 11 bases that match TRBD2. With V trimmed by 1 base and J by 0 bases, 6 bases remained unmatched. CDR1 is SGHRS and CDR2 is YFSETQ in the germline V gene. This CDR3 is built from 17 residues. CDR3 sequence: CASSLSGLAGSSYEQYF. In DNA form, the CDR3 reads TGCGCCAGCAGCTTGTCCGGACTAGCGGGTAGCTCCTACGAGCAGTACTTC.

The J gene is TRBJ2-3, the V gene TRBV29-1, with 7 bases matching TRBD1. J gave up 6 bases and V 7 bases, and 7 bases lay outside the gene matches. The CDR3 is 12 residues long. Per germline, CDR1 SQVTM and CDR2 ANQGSEA. The CDR3 spells CSDDRAGDTQYF. The CDR3 DNA reads TGCAGCGACGACAGGGCTGGTGATACGCAGTATTTT.

This chain uses TRBV11-2 with TRBJ2-5, with 10 nucleotides matching TRBD1. V dropped 1 base and J dropped 2; count of bases not matched to a gene: 4. Per germline, CDR1 SGHAT and CDR2 FQNNGV. The length of the CDR3 is 16 residues. The CDR3 DNA follows: TGTGCCAGCAGCTTAGGACAGGGGGCACAACAAGAGACCCAGTACTTC. Its protein is CASSLGQGAQQETQYF.

The table lists this clone with a few counts. V and J are TRBV15 and TRBJ2-1; TRBD2 agrees at 9 bases. The CDR3 consists of 12 residues. With V trimmed by 5 bases and J by 15 bases, 8 bases remained unmatched. Germline V gene data show CDR1 as LNHNV and CDR2 as YYDKDF (reference sequence). The CDR3 DNA reads as TGTGCCACCAGCTGGCGGGAGGGCCGTCCGTTCTTC. It translates to CATSWREGRPFF.

The CDR3 DNA reads as TGTGCCATCAGTGACCACTCCTACGAGCAGTACTTC. Encoded protein: CAISDHSYEQYF. The V gene is TRBV10-3, the J gene TRBJ2-7; D gene ambiguous. The CDR3 has 12 residues. Per the germline V gene, CDR1 is ENHRY and CDR2 is SYGVKD. V gave up 3 bases and J gave up 0 bases, with 3 bases separating them.

V gene TRBV5-6 combines with J gene TRBJ2-7; possibly TRBD1 or TRBD2 for D (5 bases each). There are 13 residues in the CDR3. CDR1 is SGHDT, CDR2 YYEEEE, per germline. V was shortened by 1 base and J by 5 bases, with 10 bases between the two germline ends. The CDR3 nucleotides are TGTGCCAGCAGCTTGTCAGGGACCCACGAGCAGTACTTC. The encoded protein is CASSLSGTHEQYF. The full variable domain, rest sourced from reference TRBV5-6 and TRBJ2-7, is DAGVTQSPTHLIKTRGQQVTLRCSPKSGHDTVSWYQQALGQGPQFIFQYYEEEERQRGNFPDRFSGHQFPNYSSELNVNALLLGDSALYLCASSLSGTHEQYFGPGTRLTVT.

This clone was seen a few times. The chain couples TRBV29-1 to TRBJ2-3, with 10 bases fitting TRBD2. The germline V gene encodes CDR1 SQVTM and CDR2 ANQGSEA. V was clipped by 4 bases and J by 1 base; unmatched bases: 5. The CDR3 covers 15 residues. The chain's CDR3 is CSVAASGSRTDTQYF. Here the CDR3 DNA reads TGCAGCGTTGCGGCTAGCGGGAGTCGCACAGATACGCAGTATTTT.

This clone has only a few counts. The rearrangement uses TRBV19 and TRBJ2-3; the D gene is possibly TRBD2 (6 bases). The CDR3 is made up of 15 amino acids. CDR1 and CDR2 from the germline V gene are LNHDA and SQIVND (reference sequence). V was pared by 3 bases and J by 4 bases, with 14 bases between. CDR3 loop: CASSMAAGTPDTQYF. DNA of the CDR3: TGTGCCAGTAGTATGGCGGCAGGGACTCCAGATACGCAGTATTTT.

This clone was recorded a few times. The J gene is TRBJ2-6, the V gene TRBV5-1; D uncertain. CDR3 length: 16 amino acids. Trimming took off 4 bases at V and 0 bases at J, with 11 bases between the two ends. Germline V CDR1 and CDR2: SGHRS, YFSETQ. CDR3 in amino acids: CASSPGPSSGANVLTF. The CDR3 DNA follows: TGCGCCAGCAGCCCTGGGCCGAGCTCTGGGGCCAACGTCCTGACTTTC.

The chain carries TRBV2 and TRBJ2-2, with 8 bases that match TRBD2. Germline CDR1 and CDR2: SNHLY and FYNNEI. CDR3 size: 16 residues. With 5 bases clipped from V and 0 bases from J, the junction kept 5 bases outside the gene matches. The DNA for the CDR3 is TGTGCCAGCAGTCTAACTAGCGGAGCGAACACCGGGGAGCTGTTTTTT. Translated, it gives CASSLTSGANTGELFF.

V usage is TRBV2 and J usage is TRBJ2-4; TRBD2 is a possible D gene (5 bases). Trimming removed 3 bases at V and 0 bases at J, with 9 bases between. This CDR3 is built from 15 residues. From germline, CDR1 is SNHLY and CDR2 FYNNEI. CDR3 loop: CASSERAGAKNIQYF. DNA for the CDR3: TGTGCCAGCAGTGAGAGGGCGGGAGCCAAAAACATTCAGTACTTC.

The chain joins TRBV6-5 to TRBJ1-1; tentatively, D is TRBD1 (5 bases). Germline lookup yields CDR1 MNHEY and CDR2 SVGAGI. Trimming removed 5 bases from V and 4 bases from J, with 14 bases in between. The length of the CDR3 is 14 residues. CDR3 nucleotide sequence: TGTGCCAGCAGTGGACAATTGGGGTCCACTGAAGCTTTCTTT. Amino acid sequence: CASSGQLGSTEAFF.

This chain uses TRBV5-1 with TRBJ1-1; D perhaps matches TRBD1 (5 bases). Trimming shortened V by 4 bases and J by 0 bases, and 16 bases separated the two germline ends. Germline V gene sequence: CDR1 SGHRS, CDR2 YFSETQ. The CDR3 is made up of 16 amino acids. CDR3 in DNA: TGCGCCAGCAGCCCAGCCGGGACGAGGGTGAACACTGAAGCTTTCTTT. It is translated as CASSPAGTRVNTEAFF. Supplemented by reference TRBV5-1 and TRBJ1-1, the full variable domain reads KAGVTQTPRYLIKTRGQQVTLSCSPISGHRSVSWYQQTPGQGLQFLFEYFSETQRNKGNFPGRFSGRQFSNSRSEMNVSTLELGDSALYLCASSPAGTRVNTEAFFGQGTRLTVV.

The CDR3, as DNA: TGTGCCAGCAGTGACCCGACAGACTATAATTCACCCCTCCACTTT. This encodes CASSDPTDYNSPLHF. The chain uses TRBV28 and TRBJ1-6; D is possibly TRBD1 (5 bases). The germline V and J ends were trimmed by 5 bases and 3 bases, with 11 bases remaining between them. The CDR3 consists of 15 residues. Germline assignment: CDR1 MDHEN and CDR2 SYDVKM.